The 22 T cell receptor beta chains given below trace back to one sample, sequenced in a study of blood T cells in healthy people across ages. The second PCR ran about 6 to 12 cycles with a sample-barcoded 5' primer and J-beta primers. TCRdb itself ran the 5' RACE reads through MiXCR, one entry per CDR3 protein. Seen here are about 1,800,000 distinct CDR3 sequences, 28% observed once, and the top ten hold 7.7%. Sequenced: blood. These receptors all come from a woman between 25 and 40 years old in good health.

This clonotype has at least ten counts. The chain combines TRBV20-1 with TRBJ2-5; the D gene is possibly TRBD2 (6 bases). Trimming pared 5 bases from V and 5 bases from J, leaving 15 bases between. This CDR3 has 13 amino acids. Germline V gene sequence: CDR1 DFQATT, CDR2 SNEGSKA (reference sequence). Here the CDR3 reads CSAGGPGGETQYF. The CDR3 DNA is TGCAGTGCTGGGGGACCTGGGGGGGAGACCCAGTACTTC.

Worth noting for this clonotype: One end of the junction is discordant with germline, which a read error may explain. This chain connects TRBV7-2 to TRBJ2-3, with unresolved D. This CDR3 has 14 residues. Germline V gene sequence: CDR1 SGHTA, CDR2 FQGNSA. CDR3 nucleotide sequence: TGTGCCGGCAGCTTATTCACAGACACAGATACGCAGTATTTT. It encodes CAGSLFTDTDTQYF.

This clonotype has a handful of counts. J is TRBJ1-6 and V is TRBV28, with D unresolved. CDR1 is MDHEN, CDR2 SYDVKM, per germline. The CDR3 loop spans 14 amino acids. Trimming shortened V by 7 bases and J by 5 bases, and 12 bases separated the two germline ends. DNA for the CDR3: TGTGCCAGCAAGGGTGTCTCGGATAATTCACCCCTCCACTTT. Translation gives CASKGVSDNSPLHF.

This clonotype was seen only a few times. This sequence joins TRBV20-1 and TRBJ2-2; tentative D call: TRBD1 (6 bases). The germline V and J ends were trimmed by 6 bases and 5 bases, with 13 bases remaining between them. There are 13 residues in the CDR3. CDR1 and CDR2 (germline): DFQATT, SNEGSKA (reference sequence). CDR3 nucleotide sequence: TGCAGTGCCACAATCACAGGGACCGGGGAGCTGTTTTTT. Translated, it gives CSATITGTGELFF.

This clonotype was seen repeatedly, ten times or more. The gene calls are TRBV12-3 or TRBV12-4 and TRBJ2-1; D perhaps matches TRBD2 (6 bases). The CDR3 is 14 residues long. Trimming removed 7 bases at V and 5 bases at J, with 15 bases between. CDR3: CASTLWGVNNEQFF. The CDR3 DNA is TGTGCCAGCACCCTTTGGGGGGTCAACAATGAGCAGTTCTTC.

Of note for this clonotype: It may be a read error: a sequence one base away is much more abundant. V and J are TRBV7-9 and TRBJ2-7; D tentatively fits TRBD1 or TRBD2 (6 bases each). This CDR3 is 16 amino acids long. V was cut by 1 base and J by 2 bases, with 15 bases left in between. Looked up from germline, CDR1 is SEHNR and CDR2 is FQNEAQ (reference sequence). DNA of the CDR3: TGTGCCAGCAGCTTAGGAATACAGGAGGGGGCCTACGAGCAGTACTTC. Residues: CASSLGIQEGAYEQYF.

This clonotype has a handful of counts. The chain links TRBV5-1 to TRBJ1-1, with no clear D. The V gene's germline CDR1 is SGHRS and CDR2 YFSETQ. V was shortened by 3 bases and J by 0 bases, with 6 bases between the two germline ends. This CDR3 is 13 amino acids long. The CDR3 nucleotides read TGCGCCAGCAGCTGGGAGGTGAACACTGAAGCTTTCTTT. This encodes CASSWEVNTEAFF.

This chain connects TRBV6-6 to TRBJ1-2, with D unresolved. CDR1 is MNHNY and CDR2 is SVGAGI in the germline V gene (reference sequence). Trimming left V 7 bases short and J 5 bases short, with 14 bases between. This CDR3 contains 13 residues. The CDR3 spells CASTTDGPYGYTF. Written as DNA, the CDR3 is TGTGCCAGCACCACGGACGGCCCGTATGGCTACACCTTC.

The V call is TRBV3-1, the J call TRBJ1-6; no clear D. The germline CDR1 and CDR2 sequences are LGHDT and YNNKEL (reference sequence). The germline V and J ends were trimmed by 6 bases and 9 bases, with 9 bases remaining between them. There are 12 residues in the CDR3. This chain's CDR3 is CASSFTASPLHF. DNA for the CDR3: TGTGCCAGCAGTTTTACAGCTTCACCCCTCCACTTT. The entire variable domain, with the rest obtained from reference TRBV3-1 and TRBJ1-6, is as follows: DTAVSQTPKYLVTQMGNDKSIKCEQNLGHDTMYWYKQDSKKFLKIMFSYNNKELIINETVPNRFSPKSPDKAHLNLHINSLELGDSAVYFCASSFTASPLHFGNGTRLTVT.

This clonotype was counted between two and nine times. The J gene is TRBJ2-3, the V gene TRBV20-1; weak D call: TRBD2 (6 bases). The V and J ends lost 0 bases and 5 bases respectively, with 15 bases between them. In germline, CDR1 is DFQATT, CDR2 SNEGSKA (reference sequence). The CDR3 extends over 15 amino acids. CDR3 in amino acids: CSARDLRGTGDTQYF. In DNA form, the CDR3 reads TGCAGTGCTAGAGATTTACGGGGGACGGGAGATACGCAGTATTTT.

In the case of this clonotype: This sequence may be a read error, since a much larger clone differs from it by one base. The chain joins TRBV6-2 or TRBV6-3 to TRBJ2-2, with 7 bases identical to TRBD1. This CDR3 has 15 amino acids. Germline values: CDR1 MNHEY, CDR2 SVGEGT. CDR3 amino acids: CASSPGTANTGERFF. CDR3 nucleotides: TGTGCCAGCAGCCCCGGGACAGCGAACACCGGGGAGCGGTTTTTT.

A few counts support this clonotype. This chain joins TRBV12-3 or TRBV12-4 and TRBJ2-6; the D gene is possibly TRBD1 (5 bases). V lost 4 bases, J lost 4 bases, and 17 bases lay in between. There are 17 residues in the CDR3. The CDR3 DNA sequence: TGTGCCAGCAGTTCCCAGGGAAGGGGCAAGGGGGCCAACGTCCTGACTTTC. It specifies CASSSQGRGKGANVLTF.

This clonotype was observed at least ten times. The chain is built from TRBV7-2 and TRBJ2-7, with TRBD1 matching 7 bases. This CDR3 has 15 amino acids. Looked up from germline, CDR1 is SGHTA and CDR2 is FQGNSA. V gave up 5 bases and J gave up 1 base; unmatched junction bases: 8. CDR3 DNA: TGTGCCAGCAGCGGGAGACAGGGCGGGTCCTACGAGCAGTACTTC. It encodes CASSGRQGGSYEQYF.

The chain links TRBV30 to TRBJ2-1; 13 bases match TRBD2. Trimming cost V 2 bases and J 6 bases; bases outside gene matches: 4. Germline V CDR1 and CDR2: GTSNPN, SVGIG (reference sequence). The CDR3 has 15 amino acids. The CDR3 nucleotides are TGTGCCTGGAGTTTGGGACTAGCGGGACTCAATGAGCAGTTCTTC. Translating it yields CAWSLGLAGLNEQFF.

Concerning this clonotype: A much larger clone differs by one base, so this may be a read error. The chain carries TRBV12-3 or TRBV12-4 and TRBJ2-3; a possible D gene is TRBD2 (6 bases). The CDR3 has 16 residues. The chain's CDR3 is CAGSQGLPTSTDTQYF. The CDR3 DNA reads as TGTGCCGGCAGTCAGGGACTGCCGACTAGCACAGATACGCAGTATTTT.

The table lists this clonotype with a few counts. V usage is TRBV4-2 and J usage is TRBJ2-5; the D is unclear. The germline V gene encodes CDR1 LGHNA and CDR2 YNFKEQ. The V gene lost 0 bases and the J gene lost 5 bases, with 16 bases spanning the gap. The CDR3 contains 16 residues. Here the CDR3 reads CASSQDVRHLRETQYF. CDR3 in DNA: TGTGCCAGCAGCCAAGATGTCAGGCACCTCCGGGAGACCCAGTACTTC.

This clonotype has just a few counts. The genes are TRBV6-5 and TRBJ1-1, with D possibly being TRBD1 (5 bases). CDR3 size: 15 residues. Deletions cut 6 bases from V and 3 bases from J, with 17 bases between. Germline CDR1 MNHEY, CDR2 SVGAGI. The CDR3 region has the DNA TGTGCCAGCAGACGAACGGCTGGGGCTTACACTGAAGCTTTCTTT. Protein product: CASRRTAGAYTEAFF.

The CDR3 protein is CASRIGTGHSTDTQYF. The CDR3 region has the DNA TGTGCCAGCAGAATCGGGACAGGCCATAGCACAGATACGCAGTATTTT. The chain combines TRBV6-1 with TRBJ2-3, with 8 bases lining up with TRBD1. CDR3 length equals 16 residues. Germline values: CDR1 MNHNS, CDR2 SASEGT. V lost 6 bases to trimming and J lost 0 bases; unmatched junction nucleotides: 8.

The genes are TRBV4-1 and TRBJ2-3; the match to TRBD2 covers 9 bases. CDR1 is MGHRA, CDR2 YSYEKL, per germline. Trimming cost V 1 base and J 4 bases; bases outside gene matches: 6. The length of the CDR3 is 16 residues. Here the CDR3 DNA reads TGCGCCAGCAGCCAAGTAAGCGCGGGGGGGTCAGATACGCAGTATTTT. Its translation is CASSQVSAGGSDTQYF.

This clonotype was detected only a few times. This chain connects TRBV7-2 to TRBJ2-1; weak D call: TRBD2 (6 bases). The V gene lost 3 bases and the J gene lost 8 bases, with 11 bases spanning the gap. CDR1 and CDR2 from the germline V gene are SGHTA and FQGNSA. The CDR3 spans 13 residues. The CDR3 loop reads CASSFRGSDEQFF. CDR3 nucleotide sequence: TGTGCCAGCAGCTTTCGGGGGAGTGATGAGCAGTTCTTC.

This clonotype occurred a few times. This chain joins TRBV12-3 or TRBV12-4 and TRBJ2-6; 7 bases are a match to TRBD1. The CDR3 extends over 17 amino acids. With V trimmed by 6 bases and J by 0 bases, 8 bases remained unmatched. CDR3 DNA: TGTGCCAGCAGCCCCGGGACAGAAAGCTCTGGGGCCAACGTCCTGACTTTC. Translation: CASSPGTESSGANVLTF.

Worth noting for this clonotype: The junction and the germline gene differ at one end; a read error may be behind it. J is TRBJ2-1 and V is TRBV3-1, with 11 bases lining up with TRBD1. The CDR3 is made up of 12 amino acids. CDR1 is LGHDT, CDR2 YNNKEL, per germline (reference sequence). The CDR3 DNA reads TGTGCCGGCAGGACAGGGGGCCATGAGCAGTTCTTC. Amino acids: CAGRTGGHEQFF.